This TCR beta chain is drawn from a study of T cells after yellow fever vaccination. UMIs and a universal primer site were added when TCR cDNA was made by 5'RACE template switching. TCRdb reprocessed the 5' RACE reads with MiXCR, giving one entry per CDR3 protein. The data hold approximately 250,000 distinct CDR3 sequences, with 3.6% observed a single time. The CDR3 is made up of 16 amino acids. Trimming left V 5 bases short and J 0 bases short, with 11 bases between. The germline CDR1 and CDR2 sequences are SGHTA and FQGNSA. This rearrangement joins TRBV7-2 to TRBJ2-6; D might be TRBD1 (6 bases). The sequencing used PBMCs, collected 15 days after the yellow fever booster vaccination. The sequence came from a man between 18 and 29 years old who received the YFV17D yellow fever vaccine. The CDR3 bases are TGTGCCAGCAGCATAAACAGGGACTCTGGGGCCAACGTCCTGACTTTC. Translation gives CASSINRDSGANVLTF.